The sample holds one count of the clone carrying this TCR beta chain. Each cDNA held unique molecular identifiers, and template switching gave it a universal primer site. TCRdb used MiXCR to reprocess the 5' RACE reads, holding one entry per CDR3 protein. Among hundreds of thousands of distinct CDR3 sequences listed, 20% to 25% were seen once. The data originate from a study of identical twins. V lost 3 bases and J lost 4, with 18 bases in between. The CDR3 spans 16 residues. The germline CDR1 and CDR2 sequences are LNHDA and SQIVND (reference sequence). Every one of the donors was a healthy Caucasian. This sample also belongs to another study, concerning T cells expressing NK-cell markers. Per that study: According to the study, TCR beta repertoires originated from sorted CD3+CD56+NKG2C+, CD3+CD56+NKG2C- and CD3+CD56-NKG2C+ T cells. Sorting in several experiments was restricted by an anti-gamma-delta TCR antibody to alpha-beta TCR T cells.

The sample comprised PBMCs. The rearrangement uses TRBV19 and TRBJ1-1; perhaps TRBD1 as D (6 bases). This clonotype originated in a woman under 30 in good health. CDR3 in amino acids: CASSIWGGARGTEAFF. The CDR3 DNA reads as TGTGCCAGTAGTATTTGGGGGGGGGCCCGAGGCACTGAAGCTTTCTTT.